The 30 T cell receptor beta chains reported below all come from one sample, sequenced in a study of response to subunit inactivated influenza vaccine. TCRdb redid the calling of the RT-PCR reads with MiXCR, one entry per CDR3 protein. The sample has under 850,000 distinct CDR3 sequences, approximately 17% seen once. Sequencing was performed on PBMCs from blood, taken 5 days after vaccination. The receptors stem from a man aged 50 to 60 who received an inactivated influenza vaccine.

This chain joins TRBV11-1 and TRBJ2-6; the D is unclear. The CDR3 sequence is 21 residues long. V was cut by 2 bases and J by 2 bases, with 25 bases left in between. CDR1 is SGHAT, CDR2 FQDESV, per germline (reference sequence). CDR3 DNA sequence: TGTGCCAGCAGCTTATCCGGTGGGTTGGCAGAGCGCTTCCCTGGGGCCAACGTCCTGACTTTC. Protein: CASSLSGGLAERFPGANVLTF.

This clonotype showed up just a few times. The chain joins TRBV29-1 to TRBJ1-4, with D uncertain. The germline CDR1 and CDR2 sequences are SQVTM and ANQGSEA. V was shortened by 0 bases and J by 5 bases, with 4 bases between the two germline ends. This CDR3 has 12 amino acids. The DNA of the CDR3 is TGCAGCGTTGAAGAACCCAATGAAAAACTGTTTTTT. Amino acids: CSVEEPNEKLFF.

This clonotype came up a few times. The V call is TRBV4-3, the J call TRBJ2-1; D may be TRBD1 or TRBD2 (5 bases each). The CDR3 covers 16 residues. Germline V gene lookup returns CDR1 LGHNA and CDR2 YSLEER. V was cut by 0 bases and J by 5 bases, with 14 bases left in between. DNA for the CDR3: TGCGCCAGCAGCCAAGATTGGGGGTCCCCCAACAATGAGCAGTTCTTC. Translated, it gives CASSQDWGSPNNEQFF.

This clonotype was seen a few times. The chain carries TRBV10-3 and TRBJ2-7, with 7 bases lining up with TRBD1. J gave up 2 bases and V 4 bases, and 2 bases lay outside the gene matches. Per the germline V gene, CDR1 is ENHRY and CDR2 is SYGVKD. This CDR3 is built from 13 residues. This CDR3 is CAISGGTAYEQYF. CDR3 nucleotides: TGTGCCATCAGTGGGGGGACAGCCTACGAGCAGTACTTC.

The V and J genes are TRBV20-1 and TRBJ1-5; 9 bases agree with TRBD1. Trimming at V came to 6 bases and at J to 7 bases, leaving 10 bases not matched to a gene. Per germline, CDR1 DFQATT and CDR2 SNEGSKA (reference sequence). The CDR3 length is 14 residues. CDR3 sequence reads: CSATRGDRVQPQHF. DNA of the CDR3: TGCAGTGCCACCCGGGGGGACAGGGTACAGCCCCAGCATTTT.

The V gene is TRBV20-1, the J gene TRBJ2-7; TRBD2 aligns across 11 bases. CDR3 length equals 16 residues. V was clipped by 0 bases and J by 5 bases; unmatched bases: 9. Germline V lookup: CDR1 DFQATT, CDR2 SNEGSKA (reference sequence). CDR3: CSARENSGRVPNEQYF. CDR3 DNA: TGCAGTGCTAGAGAGAATAGCGGGAGGGTCCCCAACGAGCAGTACTTC.

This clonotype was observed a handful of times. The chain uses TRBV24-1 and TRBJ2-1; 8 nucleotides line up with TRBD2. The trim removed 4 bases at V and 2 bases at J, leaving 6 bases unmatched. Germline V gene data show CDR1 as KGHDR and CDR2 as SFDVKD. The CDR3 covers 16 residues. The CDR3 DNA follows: TGTGCCACCAGTGACTTTAGCGGGGCTACCTACAATGAGCAGTTCTTC. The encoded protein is CATSDFSGATYNEQFF.

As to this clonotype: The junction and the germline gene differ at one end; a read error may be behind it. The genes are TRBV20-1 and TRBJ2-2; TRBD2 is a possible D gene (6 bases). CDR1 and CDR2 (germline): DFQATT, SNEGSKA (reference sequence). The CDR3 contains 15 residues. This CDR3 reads CSARPPLADTGEVFF. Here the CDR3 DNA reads TGCAGTGCTAGGCCCCCATTGGCGGACACCGGGGAGGTGTTTTTT.

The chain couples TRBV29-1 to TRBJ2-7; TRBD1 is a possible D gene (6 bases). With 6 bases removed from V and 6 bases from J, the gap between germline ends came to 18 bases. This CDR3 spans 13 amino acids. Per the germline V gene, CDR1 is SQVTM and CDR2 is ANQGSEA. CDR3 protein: CSVQRGQRGEQYF. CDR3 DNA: TGCAGCGTCCAACGCGGACAGAGGGGCGAGCAGTACTTC.

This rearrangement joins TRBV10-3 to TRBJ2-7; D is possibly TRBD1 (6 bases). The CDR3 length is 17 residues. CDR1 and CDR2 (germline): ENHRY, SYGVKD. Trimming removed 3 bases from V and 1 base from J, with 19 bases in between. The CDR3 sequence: CAISDPTRAGTSYEQYF. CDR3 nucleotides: TGTGCCATCAGTGACCCAACCCGGGCAGGGACATCCTACGAGCAGTACTTC.

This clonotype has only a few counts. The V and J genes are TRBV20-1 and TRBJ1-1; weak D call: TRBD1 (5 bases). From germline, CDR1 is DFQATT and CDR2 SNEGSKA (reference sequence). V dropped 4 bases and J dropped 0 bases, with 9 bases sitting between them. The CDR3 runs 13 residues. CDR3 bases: TGCAGTGCTAATGGGGGAATGAACACTGAAGCTTTCTTT. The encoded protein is CSANGGMNTEAFF.

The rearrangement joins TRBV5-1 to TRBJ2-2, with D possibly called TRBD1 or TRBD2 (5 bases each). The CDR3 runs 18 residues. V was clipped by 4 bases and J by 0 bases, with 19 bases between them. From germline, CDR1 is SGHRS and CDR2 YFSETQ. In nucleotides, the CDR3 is TGCGCCAGCAGCCCCCGGTTTCGAGGGGCCCCGAACACCGGGGAGCTGTTTTTT. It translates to CASSPRFRGAPNTGELFF. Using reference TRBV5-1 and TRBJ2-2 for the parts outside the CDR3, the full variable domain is KAGVTQTPRYLIKTRGQQVTLSCSPISGHRSVSWYQQTPGQGLQFLFEYFSETQRNKGNFPGRFSGRQFSNSRSEMNVSTLELGDSALYLCASSPRFRGAPNTGELFFGEGSRLTVL.

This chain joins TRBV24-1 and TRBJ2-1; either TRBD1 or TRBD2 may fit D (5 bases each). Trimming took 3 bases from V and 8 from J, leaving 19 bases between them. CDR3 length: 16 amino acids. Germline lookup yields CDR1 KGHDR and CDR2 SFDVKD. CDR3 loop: CATSDLGKGVSDEQFF. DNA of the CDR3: TGTGCCACCAGTGATCTCGGGAAAGGGGTATCGGATGAGCAGTTCTTC.

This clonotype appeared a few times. The DNA of the CDR3 is TGTGCCACCAGTGCGAAGGGTTGGCGGGCGAGCTCTTCCGGGGAGCTGTTTTTT. Residues: CATSAKGWRASSSGELFF. The chain links TRBV24-1 to TRBJ2-2, with D maybe TRBD2 (5 bases). Germline V gene lookup returns CDR1 KGHDR and CDR2 SFDVKD. The CDR3 has 18 amino acids. V gave up 5 bases and J gave up 6 bases, with 24 bases separating them.

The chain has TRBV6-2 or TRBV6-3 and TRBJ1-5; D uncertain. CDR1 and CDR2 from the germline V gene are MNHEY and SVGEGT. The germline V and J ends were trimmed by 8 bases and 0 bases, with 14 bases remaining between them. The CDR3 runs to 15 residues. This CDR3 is CASGQIQVSNQPQHF. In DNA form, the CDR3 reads TGTGCCAGCGGCCAGATACAAGTTAGCAATCAGCCCCAGCATTTT.

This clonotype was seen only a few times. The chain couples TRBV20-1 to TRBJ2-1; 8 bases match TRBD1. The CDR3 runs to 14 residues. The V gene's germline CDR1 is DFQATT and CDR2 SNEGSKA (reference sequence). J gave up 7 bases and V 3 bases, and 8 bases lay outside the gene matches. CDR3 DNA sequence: TGCAGTGCTAGCGCCGGACAGGGCTCGAATGAGCAGTTCTTC. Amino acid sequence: CSASAGQGSNEQFF.

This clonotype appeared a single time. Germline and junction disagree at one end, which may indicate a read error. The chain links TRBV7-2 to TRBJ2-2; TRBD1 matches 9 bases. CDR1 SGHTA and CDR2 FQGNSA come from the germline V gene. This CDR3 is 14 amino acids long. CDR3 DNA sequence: TGTGCCAGCAGCATGGGACAGGGTACCGGGGAGCTGTATTTT. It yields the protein CASSMGQGTGELYF.

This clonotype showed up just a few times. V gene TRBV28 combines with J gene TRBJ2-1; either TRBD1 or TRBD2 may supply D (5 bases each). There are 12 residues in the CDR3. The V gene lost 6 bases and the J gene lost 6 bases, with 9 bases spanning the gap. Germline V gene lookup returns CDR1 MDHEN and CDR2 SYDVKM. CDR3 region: CASRGTTNEQFF. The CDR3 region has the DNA TGTGCCAGCAGGGGGACGACCAATGAGCAGTTCTTC.

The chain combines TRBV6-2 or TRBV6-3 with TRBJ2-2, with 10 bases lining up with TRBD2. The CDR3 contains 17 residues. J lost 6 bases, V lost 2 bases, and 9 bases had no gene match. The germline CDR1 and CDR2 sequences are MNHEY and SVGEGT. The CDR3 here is CASSYPPLAGAAGELFF. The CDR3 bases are TGTGCCAGCAGTTACCCCCCGCTAGCGGGAGCTGCCGGGGAGCTGTTTTTT.

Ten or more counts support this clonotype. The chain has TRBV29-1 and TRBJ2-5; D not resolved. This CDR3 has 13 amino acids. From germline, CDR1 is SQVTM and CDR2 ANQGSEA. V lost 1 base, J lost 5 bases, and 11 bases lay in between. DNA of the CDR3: TGCAGCGTTGAAGTACAGCGCAGGGAGACCCAGTACTTC. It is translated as CSVEVQRRETQYF.

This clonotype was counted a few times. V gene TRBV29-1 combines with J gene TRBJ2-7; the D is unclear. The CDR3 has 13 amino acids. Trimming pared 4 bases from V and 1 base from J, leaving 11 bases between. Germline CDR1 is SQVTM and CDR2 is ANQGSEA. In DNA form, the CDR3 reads TGCAGCGTTGGGGAAGGCAGATCCTACGAGCAGTACTTC. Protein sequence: CSVGEGRSYEQYF.

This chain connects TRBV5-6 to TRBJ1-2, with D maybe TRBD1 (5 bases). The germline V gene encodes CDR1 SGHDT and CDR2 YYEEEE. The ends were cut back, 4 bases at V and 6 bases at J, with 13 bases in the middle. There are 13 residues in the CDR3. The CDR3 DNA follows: TGTGCCAGCAGCGCCGTCGGGGGGAATGGCTACACCTTC. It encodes CASSAVGGNGYTF.

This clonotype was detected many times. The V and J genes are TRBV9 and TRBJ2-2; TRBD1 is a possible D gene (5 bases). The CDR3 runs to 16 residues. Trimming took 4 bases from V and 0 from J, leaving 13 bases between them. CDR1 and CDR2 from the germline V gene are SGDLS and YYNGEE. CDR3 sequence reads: CASSMQGAPNTGELFF. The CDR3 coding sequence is TGTGCCAGCAGCATGCAGGGTGCGCCGAACACCGGGGAGCTGTTTTTT. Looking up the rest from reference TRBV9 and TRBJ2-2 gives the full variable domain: DSGVTQTPKHLITATGQRVTLRCSPRSGDLSVYWYQQSLDQGLQFLIQYYNGEERAKGNILERFSAQQFPDLHSELNLSSLELGDSALYFCASSMQGAPNTGELFFGEGSRLTVL.

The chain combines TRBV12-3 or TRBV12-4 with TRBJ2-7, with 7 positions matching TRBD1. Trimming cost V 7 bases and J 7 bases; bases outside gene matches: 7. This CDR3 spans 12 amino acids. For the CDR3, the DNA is TGTGCCAGCAACAGGGGTTTGGGGGAGCAGTACTTC. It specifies CASNRGLGEQYF.

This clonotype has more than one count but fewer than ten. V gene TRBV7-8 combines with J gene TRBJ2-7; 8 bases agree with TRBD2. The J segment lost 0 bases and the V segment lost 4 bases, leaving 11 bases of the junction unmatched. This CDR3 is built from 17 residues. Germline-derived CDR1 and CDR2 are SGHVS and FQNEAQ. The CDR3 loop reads CASSSDGRGQSSYEQYF. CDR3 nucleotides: TGTGCCAGCAGCTCAGACGGGAGGGGTCAGAGCTCCTACGAGCAGTACTTC. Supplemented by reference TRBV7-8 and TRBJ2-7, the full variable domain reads GAGVSQSPRYKVAKRGQDVALRCDPISGHVSLFWYQQALGQGPEFLTYFQNEAQLDKSGLPSDRFFAERPEGSVSTLKIQRTQQEDSAVYLCASSSDGRGQSSYEQYFGPGTRLTVT.

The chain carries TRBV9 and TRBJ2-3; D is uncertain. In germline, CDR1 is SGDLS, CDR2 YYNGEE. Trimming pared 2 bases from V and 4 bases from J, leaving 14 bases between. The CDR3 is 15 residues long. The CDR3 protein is CASSVFRSLPDTQYF. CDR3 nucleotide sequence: TGTGCCAGCAGCGTCTTCAGGTCCCTCCCAGATACGCAGTATTTT.

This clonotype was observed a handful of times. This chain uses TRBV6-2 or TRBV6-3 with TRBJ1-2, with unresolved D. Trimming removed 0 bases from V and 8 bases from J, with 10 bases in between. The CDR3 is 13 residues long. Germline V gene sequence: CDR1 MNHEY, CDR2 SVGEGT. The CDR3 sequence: CASSYSQKDGYTF. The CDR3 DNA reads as TGTGCCAGCAGTTACTCCCAGAAAGACGGCTACACCTTC.

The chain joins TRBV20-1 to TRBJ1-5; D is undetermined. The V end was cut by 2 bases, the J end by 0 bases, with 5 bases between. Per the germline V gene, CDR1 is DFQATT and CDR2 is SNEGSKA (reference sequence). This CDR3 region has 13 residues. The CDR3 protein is CSARSNSNQPQHF. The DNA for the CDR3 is TGCAGTGCTAGAAGTAATAGCAATCAGCCCCAGCATTTT.

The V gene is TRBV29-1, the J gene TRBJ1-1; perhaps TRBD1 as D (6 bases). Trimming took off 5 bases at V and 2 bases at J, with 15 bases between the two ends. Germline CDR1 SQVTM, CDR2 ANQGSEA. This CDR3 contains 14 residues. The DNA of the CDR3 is TGCAGCGTTCGACGTCAACAGGGTAACACTGAAGCTTTCTTT. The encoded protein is CSVRRQQGNTEAFF. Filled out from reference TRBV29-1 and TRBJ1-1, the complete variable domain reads SAVISQKPSRDICQRGTSLTIQCQVDSQVTMMFWYRQQPGQSLTLIATANQGSEATYESGFVIDKFPISRPNLTFSTLTVSNMSPEDSSIYLCSVRRQQGNTEAFFGQGTRLTVV.

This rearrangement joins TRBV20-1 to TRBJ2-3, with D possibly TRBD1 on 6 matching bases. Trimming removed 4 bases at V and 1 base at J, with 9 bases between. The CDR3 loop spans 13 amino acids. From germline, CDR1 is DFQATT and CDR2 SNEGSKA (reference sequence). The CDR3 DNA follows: TGCAGTGCTATGGACAGTGGCACAGATACGCAGTATTTT. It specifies CSAMDSGTDTQYF.